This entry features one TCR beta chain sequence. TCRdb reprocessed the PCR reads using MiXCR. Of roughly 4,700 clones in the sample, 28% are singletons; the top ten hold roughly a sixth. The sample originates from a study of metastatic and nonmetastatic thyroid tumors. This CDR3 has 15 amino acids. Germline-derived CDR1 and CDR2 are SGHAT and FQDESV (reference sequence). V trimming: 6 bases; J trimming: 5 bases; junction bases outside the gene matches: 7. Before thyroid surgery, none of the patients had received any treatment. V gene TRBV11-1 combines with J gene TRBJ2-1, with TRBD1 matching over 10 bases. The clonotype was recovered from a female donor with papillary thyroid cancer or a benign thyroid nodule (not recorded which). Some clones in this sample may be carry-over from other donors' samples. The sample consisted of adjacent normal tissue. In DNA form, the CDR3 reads TGTGCCAGCAGTTTCAGACAGGGGGCCAACAATGAGCAGTTCTTC. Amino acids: CASSFRQGANNEQFF. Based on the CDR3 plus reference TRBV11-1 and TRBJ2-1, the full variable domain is EAEVAQSPRYKITEKSQAVAFWCDPISGHATLYWYRQILGQGPELLVQFQDESVVDDSQLPKDRFSAERLKGVDSTLKIQPAELGDSAMYLCASSFRQGANNEQFFGPGTRLTVL.